Below are 8 T cell receptor beta chains sequenced from a single sample in a study of cytomegalovirus exposure and HLA in healthy donors. A multiplex PCR was run with 60 Vbeta primers and 13 Jbeta primers. Sequenced by immunoSEQ multiplex PCR; TCRdb stores in-frame clones only, minus some. The sample carries more than 150,000 clones, 79% recorded once. Material for sequencing was PBMCs. The receptors were gathered from a girl between 10 and 17 years old in good health and CMV-seropositive.

The V gene is TRBV27, the J gene TRBJ1-5; no definite D call. Trimming left V 2 bases short and J 7 bases short, with 18 bases between. Germline V gene sequence: CDR1 MNHEY, CDR2 SMNVEV (reference sequence). This CDR3 is built from 16 residues. The CDR3 coding sequence is TGTGCCAGCAGTTTACGGCCGGCGGGGATATGGCAGCCCCAGCATTTT. Residues: CASSLRPAGIWQPQHF.

The chain links TRBV7-7 to TRBJ2-3, with a weak D call TRBD1 (5 bases). Trimming pared 1 base from V and 4 bases from J, leaving 6 bases between. Germline V gene data show CDR1 as SSHAT and CDR2 as FNYEAQ (reference sequence). The CDR3 is 13 residues long. In DNA, the CDR3 is TGTGCCAGCAGCTTAGAGGGGCCAGATACGCAGTATTTT. Translation gives CASSLEGPDTQYF.

The sample holds a few counts of this clone. V and J are TRBV7-8 and TRBJ2-2; D remains unclear. Germline CDR1 SGHVS, CDR2 FQNEAQ. V was cut by 1 base and J by 0 bases, with 6 bases left in between. This CDR3 is 15 amino acids long. The CDR3 sequence: CASSLDQTNTGELFF. The CDR3 DNA is TGTGCCAGCAGCTTAGATCAAACGAACACCGGGGAGCTGTTTTTT.

This clone came up a few times. The CDR3 here is CASSISTGWANVLTF. As DNA, the CDR3 is TGTGCCAGTAGTATTAGTACAGGCTGGGCCAACGTCCTGACTTTC. The V gene is TRBV19, the J gene TRBJ2-6; D is perhaps TRBD1 (5 bases). CDR3 size: 15 residues. V lost 3 bases, J lost 5 bases, and 11 bases lay in between. Germline V lookup: CDR1 LNHDA, CDR2 SQIVND (reference sequence). Supplemented by reference TRBV19 and TRBJ2-6, the full variable domain reads DGGITQSPKYLFRKEGQNVTLSCEQNLNHDAMYWYRQDPGQGLRLIYYSQIVNDFQKGDIAEGYSVSREKKESFPLTVTSAQKNPTAFYLCASSISTGWANVLTFGAGSRLTVL.

The chain has TRBV6-5 and TRBJ2-7; D perhaps matches TRBD1 (5 bases). This CDR3 is 15 amino acids long. The V gene's germline CDR1 is MNHEY and CDR2 SVGAGI. With 2 bases removed from V and 2 bases from J, the gap between germline ends came to 13 bases. CDR3 coding DNA: TGTGCCAGCAGTTACGACAGCTCCGGGCCCTACGAGCAGTACTTC. Protein product: CASSYDSSGPYEQYF.

This clone appeared a single time. The V gene is TRBV7-8, the J gene TRBJ2-5, with D possibly being TRBD1 (7 bases). V was clipped by 2 bases and J by 4 bases, with 17 bases between them. This CDR3 is 16 amino acids long. Germline CDR1 and CDR2: SGHVS and FQNEAQ. The CDR3 DNA follows: TGTGCCAGCAGCTTATTAAATTCCAGGGGGGTAGAGACCCAGTACTTC. It yields the protein CASSLLNSRGVETQYF.

The chain is built from TRBV5-1 and TRBJ2-2, with TRBD1 matching 7 bases. The V gene end was trimmed by 0 bases and the J gene end by 8 bases; junction bases not matched to a gene: 4. CDR1 and CDR2 (germline): SGHRS, YFSETQ. The CDR3 totals 14 residues. The CDR3 sequence is CASSLEGALGELFF. The CDR3 DNA reads as TGCGCCAGCAGCTTGGAGGGGGCGTTAGGGGAGCTGTTTTTT.

The chain joins TRBV6-5 to TRBJ2-7; TRBD1 agrees at 8 bases. V shed 7 bases, J shed 4 bases, and the junction held 12 bases outside the gene matches. CDR1 is MNHEY and CDR2 is SVGAGI in the germline V gene. This CDR3 comprises 15 residues. The CDR3 bases are TGTGCCAGCATCCCCGGTGGGACAGGACGTTACGAGCAGTACTTC. Its protein product is CASIPGGTGRYEQYF.